This TCR beta chain was captured by sequencing in a study of blood T cell repertoires in COVID-19. Study information: Samples taken during acute and convalescent COVID-19 were collected in the United States, Italy and Spain. PBMCs, B-cell-depleted T cells, or T cells were the source of the cDNA or gDNA that made up the material.

Sequencing was performed with immunoSEQ multiplex PCR; in TCRdb, only in-frame clones are kept and a portion is missing. The sample holds some 260,000 clones, approximately 88% seen once. A Seattle source enrolled patients during active infection and followed them longitudinally. This CDR3 has 16 residues. Looked up from germline, CDR1 is LGHDT and CDR2 is YNNKEL (reference sequence). Trimming at V came to 3 bases and at J to 4 bases, leaving 8 bases not matched to a gene. The chain links TRBV3-1 (or the pseudogene TRBV3-2) to TRBJ1-3; TRBD1 matches at 8 bases. This clonotype was obtained from a woman between 65 and 79 years old with COVID-19, enrolled during active disease. The source material was peripheral blood. The CDR3 loop reads CASSHSQGASGNTIYF. CDR3 DNA: TGTGCCAGCAGCCATTCCCAGGGGGCCAGCGGAAACACCATATATTTT.